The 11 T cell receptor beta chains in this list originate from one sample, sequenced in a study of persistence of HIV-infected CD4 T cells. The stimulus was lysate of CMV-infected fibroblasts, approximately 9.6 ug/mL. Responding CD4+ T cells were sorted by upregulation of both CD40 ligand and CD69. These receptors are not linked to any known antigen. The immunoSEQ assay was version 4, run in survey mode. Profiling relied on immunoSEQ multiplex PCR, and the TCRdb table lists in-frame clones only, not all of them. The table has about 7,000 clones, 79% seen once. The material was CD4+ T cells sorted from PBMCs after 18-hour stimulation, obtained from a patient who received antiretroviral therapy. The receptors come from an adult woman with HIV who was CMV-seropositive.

CDR3 protein: CASSPTSEKLFF. CDR3 bases: TGTGCCAGCAGCCCAACTAGCGAAAAACTGTTTTTT. The rearrangement links TRBV3-1 (or the pseudogene TRBV3-2) to TRBJ1-4; D gene unclear. Germline loops: CDR1 LGHDT, CDR2 YNNKEL (reference sequence). Trimming shortened V by 4 bases and J by 8 bases, and 8 bases separated the two germline ends. The CDR3 is 12 amino acids.

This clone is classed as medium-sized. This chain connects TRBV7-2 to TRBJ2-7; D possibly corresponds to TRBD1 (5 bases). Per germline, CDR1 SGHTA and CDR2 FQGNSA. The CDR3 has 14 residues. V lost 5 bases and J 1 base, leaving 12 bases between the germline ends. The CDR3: CASSPTAPSYEQYF. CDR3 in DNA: TGTGCCAGCAGCCCGACAGCACCATCCTACGAGCAGTACTTC. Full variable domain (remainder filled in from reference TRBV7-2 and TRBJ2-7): GAGVSQSPSNKVTEKGKDVELRCDPISGHTALYWYRQSLGQGLEFLIYFQGNSAPDKSGLPSDRFSAERTGGSVSTLTIQRTQQEDSAVYLCASSPTAPSYEQYFGPGTRLTVT.

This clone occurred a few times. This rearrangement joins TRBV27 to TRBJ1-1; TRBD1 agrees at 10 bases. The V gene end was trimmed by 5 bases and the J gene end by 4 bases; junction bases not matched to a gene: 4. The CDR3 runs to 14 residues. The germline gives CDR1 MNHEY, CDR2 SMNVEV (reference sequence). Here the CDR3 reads CASSRTGGTTEAFF. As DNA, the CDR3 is TGTGCCAGCAGTCGGACAGGGGGGACCACTGAAGCTTTCTTT.

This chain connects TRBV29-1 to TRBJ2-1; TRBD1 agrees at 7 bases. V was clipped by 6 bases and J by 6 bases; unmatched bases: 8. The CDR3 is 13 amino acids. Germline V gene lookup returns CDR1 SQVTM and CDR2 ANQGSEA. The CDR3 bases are TGCAGCGTGGCCCGGGACAGACTCAATGAGCAGTTCTTC. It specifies CSVARDRLNEQFF.

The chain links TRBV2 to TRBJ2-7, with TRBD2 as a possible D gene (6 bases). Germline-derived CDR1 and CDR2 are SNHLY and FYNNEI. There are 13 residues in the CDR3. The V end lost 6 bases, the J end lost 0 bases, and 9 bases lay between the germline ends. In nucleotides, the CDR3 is TGTGCCAGCAGGCTGGGGGGCTCCTACGAGCAGTACTTC. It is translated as CASRLGGSYEQYF.

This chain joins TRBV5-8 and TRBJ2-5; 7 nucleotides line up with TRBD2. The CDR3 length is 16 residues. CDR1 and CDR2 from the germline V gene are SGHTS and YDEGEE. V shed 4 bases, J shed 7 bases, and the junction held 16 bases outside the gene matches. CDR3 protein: CASSPRRAPGGGTQYF. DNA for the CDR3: TGTGCCAGCAGCCCCAGAAGGGCGCCCGGCGGGGGGACCCAGTACTTC.

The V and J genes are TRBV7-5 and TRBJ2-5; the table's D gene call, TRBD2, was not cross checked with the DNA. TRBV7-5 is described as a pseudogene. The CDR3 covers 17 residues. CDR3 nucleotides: TGTGTCAGAAGCCCCTGGGGCGGGGAAAATGCACAAGAGACCCAGTACTTC. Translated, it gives CVRSPWGGENAQETQYF.

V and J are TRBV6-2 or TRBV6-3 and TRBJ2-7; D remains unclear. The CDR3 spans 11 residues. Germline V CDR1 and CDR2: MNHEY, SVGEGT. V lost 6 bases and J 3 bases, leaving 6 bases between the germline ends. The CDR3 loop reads CASSRNYEQYF. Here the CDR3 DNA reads TGTGCCAGCAGCCGTAACTACGAGCAGTACTTC.

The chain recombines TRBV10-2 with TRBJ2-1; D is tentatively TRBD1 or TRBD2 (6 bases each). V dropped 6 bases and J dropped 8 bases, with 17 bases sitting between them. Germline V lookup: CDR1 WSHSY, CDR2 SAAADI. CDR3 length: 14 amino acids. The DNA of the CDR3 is TGCGCCAGCAGGCCGGGGGCAGGGAGAGATGAGCAGTTCTTC. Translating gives CASRPGAGRDEQFF.

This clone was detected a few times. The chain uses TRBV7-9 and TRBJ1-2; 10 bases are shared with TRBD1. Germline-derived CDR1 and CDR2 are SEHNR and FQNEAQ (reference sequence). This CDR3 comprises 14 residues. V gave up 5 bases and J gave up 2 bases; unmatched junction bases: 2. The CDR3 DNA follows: TGTGCCAGCAGCCCGGGACAGGGGAACTATGGCTACACCTTC. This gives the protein CASSPGQGNYGYTF.

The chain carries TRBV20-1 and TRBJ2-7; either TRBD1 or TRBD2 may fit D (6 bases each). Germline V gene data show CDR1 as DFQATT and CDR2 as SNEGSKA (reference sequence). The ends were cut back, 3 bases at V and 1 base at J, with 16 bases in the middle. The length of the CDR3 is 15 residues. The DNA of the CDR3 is TGCAGTGCTAGTTCTTCCAGGGGAGGTTCCTACGAGCAGTACTTC. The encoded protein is CSASSSRGGSYEQYF.